This is a list of T cell receptor beta chains from one sample in a study of T cell repertoires in cytomegalovirus infection. TCRdb re-called the reads through MiXCR, storing one row per CDR3 protein. The sample yields some 500,000 distinct CDR3 sequences, around 35% seen once. What these receptors recognize is not known. The sequencing used cultured PBMCs, collected from culture after CMV antigen stimulation. Receptor source: a human donor in good health (CMV status not recorded). Some clones in this sample may be carry-over from other donors' samples. Both conserved end residues are part of each CDR3. Each record gives: clone size, D gene, J gene, V gene, CDR3 protein, CDR3 DNA. A D gene is named only where the DNA matches it firmly. Size tells how often a clone was seen (once, few, many) or the class of an expanded clone, and some rows leave it out.

abundance: -
d_gene: TRBD2
j_gene: TRBJ2-3
v_gene: TRBV19
CDR3aa: CASKTGLAGGMDTQYF
CDR3nt: TGTGCCAGTAAAACGGGGCTAGCGGGTGGAATGGATACGCAGTATTTT

abundance: few
d_gene: -
j_gene: TRBJ1-1
v_gene: TRBV6-6
CDR3aa: CASTVTRGNTEAFF
CDR3nt: TGTGCCAGCACCGTAACCCGGGGGAACACTGAAGCTTTCTTT

abundance: once
d_gene: -
j_gene: TRBJ2-2
v_gene: TRBV7-7
CDR3aa: CASSLGTAAGELFF
CDR3nt: TGTGCCAGCAGCTTAGGAACCGCCGCCGGGGAGCTGTTTTTT

abundance: -
d_gene: -
j_gene: TRBJ2-2
v_gene: TRBV27
CDR3aa: CVSARSTGELFF
CDR3nt: TGTGTCAGCGCCCGGAGCACCGGGGAGCTGTTTTTT

abundance: many
d_gene: -
j_gene: TRBJ1-5
v_gene: TRBV7-8
CDR3aa: CASSSQRGPSREPQHF
CDR3nt: TGTGCCAGCAGCTCCCAAAGAGGGCCCTCGCGGGAGCCCCAGCATTTT

abundance: -
d_gene: -
j_gene: TRBJ1-1
v_gene: TRBV5-1
CDR3aa: CASAQGTPNTEAFF
CDR3nt: TGCGCCAGCGCTCAGGGGACACCGAACACTGAAGCTTTCTTT

abundance: -
d_gene: TRBD1
j_gene: TRBJ2-5
v_gene: TRBV6-8
CDR3aa: CASYGTARETQYF
CDR3nt: TGTGCCAGCTACGGGACAGCCCGGGAGACCCAGTACTTC

abundance: -
d_gene: -
j_gene: TRBJ2-5
v_gene: TRBV5-6
CDR3aa: CASRGLNLGETQYF
CDR3nt: TGTGCCAGCAGGGGACTGAACTTAGGGGAGACCCAGTACTTC

abundance: -
d_gene: -
j_gene: TRBJ1-4
v_gene: TRBV3-1
CDR3aa: CASSQDRTKNQEEKLFF
CDR3nt: TGTGCCAGCAGCCAAGACCGGACCAAAAACCAGGAGGAAAAACTGTTTTTT

abundance: few
d_gene: TRBD1
j_gene: TRBJ2-7
v_gene: TRBV6-2/TRBV6-3
CDR3aa: CASRDRSVEQYF
CDR3nt: TGTGCCTCCCGGGACAGGAGCGTCGAGCAGTACTTC

abundance: -
d_gene: -
j_gene: TRBJ2-4
v_gene: TRBV19
CDR3aa: CASSTQGDQNIQYF
CDR3nt: TGTGCCAGTAGTACCCAGGGAGACCAAAACATTCAGTACTTC

abundance: -
d_gene: TRBD2
j_gene: TRBJ2-5
v_gene: TRBV6-6
CDR3aa: CASSSTSGRAGETQYF
CDR3nt: TGTGCCAGCAGTTCGACTAGCGGGAGGGCCGGCGAGACCCAGTACTTC

abundance: few
d_gene: -
j_gene: TRBJ2-3
v_gene: TRBV9
CDR3aa: CASSSRPGIGTDTQYF
CDR3nt: TGTGCCAGCAGCTCGCGCCCCGGGATAGGGACAGATACGCAGTATTTT

abundance: -
d_gene: TRBD1
j_gene: TRBJ1-1
v_gene: TRBV28
CDR3aa: CASMETGRRNTEAFF
CDR3nt: TGTGCCAGCATGGAGACAGGGCGTCGGAACACTGAAGCTTTCTTT

abundance: -
d_gene: -
j_gene: TRBJ1-2
v_gene: TRBV19
CDR3aa: CACGTFYGYTF
CDR3nt: TGTGCCTGCGGGACATTCTATGGCTACACCTTC

abundance: -
d_gene: TRBD1
j_gene: TRBJ1-3
v_gene: TRBV28
CDR3aa: CASSIWTGSGNTIYF
CDR3nt: TGTGCCAGCAGTATTTGGACAGGCTCTGGAAACACCATATATTTT

abundance: once
d_gene: TRBD2
j_gene: TRBJ2-1
v_gene: TRBV7-9
CDR3aa: CASGRVTGGLNEQFF
CDR3nt: TGTGCCAGTGGTCGTGTAACGGGAGGCCTCAATGAGCAGTTCTTC

abundance: few
d_gene: -
j_gene: TRBJ2-1
v_gene: TRBV2
CDR3aa: CASRITSRPSHNEQFF
CDR3nt: TGTGCCAGCAGGATTACTAGCAGGCCTTCTCACAATGAGCAGTTCTTC

abundance: few
d_gene: -
j_gene: TRBJ1-1
v_gene: TRBV6-5
CDR3aa: CASSEFRGMGTEAFF
CDR3nt: TGTGCCAGCAGTGAGTTCAGGGGTATGGGCACTGAAGCTTTCTTT

abundance: once
d_gene: -
j_gene: TRBJ2-7
v_gene: TRBV3-1
CDR3aa: CASSQGSSGEQYF
CDR3nt: TGTGCCAGCAGCCAAGGGTCCAGTGGTGAGCAGTACTTC

abundance: few
d_gene: TRBD1
j_gene: TRBJ1-1
v_gene: TRBV10-3
CDR3aa: CAIRRDRDGAEAFF
CDR3nt: TGTGCCATCAGAAGGGACAGGGACGGAGCTGAAGCTTTCTTT

abundance: many
d_gene: -
j_gene: TRBJ2-1
v_gene: TRBV7-6
CDR3aa: CASSWSGAVPSHEQFF
CDR3nt: TGTGCCAGCAGCTGGTCTGGGGCGGTCCCCTCGCATGAGCAGTTCTTC

abundance: -
d_gene: -
j_gene: TRBJ2-7
v_gene: TRBV20-1
CDR3aa: CSARDFSYEQYF
CDR3nt: TGCAGTGCGCGGGACTTCTCCTACGAGCAGTACTTC

abundance: -
d_gene: TRBD1
j_gene: TRBJ1-1
v_gene: TRBV29-1
CDR3aa: CSVDGAGGTMNTEAFF
CDR3nt: TGCAGCGTTGATGGGGCAGGGGGCACCATGAACACTGAAGCTTTCTTT